The next 3 T cell receptor beta chains were all read from a single sample in a study of shared clonotypes between healthy human individuals. Sequenced by immunoSEQ multiplex PCR; TCRdb stores in-frame clones only, minus some. The data hold over a million clones, with approximately 96% observed a single time. Sequenced input: naive CD4+ T cells sorted from blood. Specified subset: CD45RA+ positively selected. The receptor source for this set is a man aged 30-40 years in good health.

The chain carries TRBV18 and TRBJ2-1; D perhaps matches TRBD2 (5 bases). Trimming cost V 0 bases and J 14 bases, with 14 bases left between them. Germline-derived CDR1 and CDR2 are KGHSH and LQKENI. This CDR3 is built from 13 residues. The CDR3, as DNA: TGTGCCAGCTCACCACCGAGGGCCAACCGGGAGTTCTTC. Encoded protein: CASSPPRANREFF.

The gene calls are TRBV5-1 and TRBJ2-1; unclear D gene. This CDR3 is built from 16 residues. Looked up from germline, CDR1 is SGHRS and CDR2 is YFSETQ. The V end lost 3 bases, the J end lost 4 bases, and 17 bases lay between the germline ends. The CDR3 spells CASSSRQMNLYNEQFF. The CDR3 region has the DNA TGCGCCAGCAGCTCCCGGCAGATGAATCTTTACAATGAGCAGTTCTTC.

As regards this clone: The same CDR3 arises from other DNA sequences in this sample as well. This rearrangement joins TRBV18 to TRBJ2-3; D is undetermined. The germline CDR1 and CDR2 sequences are KGHSH and LQKENI. The CDR3 sequence is 13 residues long. With 3 bases removed from V and 1 base from J, the gap between germline ends came to 5 bases. The CDR3 region is CASSPLGTDTQYF. CDR3 in DNA: TGTGCCAGCTCACCGCTGGGCACAGATACGCAGTATTTT.